Presented here are 23 T cell receptor beta chains from one specimen sequenced in a study of cytomegalovirus exposure and HLA in healthy donors. The PCR employed 60 Vbeta primers together with 13 Jbeta primers. TCRdb's copy holds only in-frame clones and misses some; the assay was immunoSEQ multiplex PCR. The table has roughly 120,000 clones, 60% to 70% seen once. Sequencing input: PBMCs. These receptors came from a woman aged 35 to 49 in good health and CMV-seropositive.

V and J are TRBV5-1 and TRBJ1-1; D uncertain. The germline V gene encodes CDR1 SGHRS and CDR2 YFSETQ. The CDR3 sequence is 13 residues long. Trimming left V 2 bases short and J 0 bases short, with 5 bases between. The CDR3, as DNA: TGCGCCAGCAGCTTTGGGCTGAACACTGAAGCTTTCTTT. Its protein product is CASSFGLNTEAFF. Drawing the rest from reference TRBV5-1 and TRBJ1-1, the complete variable domain is KAGVTQTPRYLIKTRGQQVTLSCSPISGHRSVSWYQQTPGQGLQFLFEYFSETQRNKGNFPGRFSGRQFSNSRSEMNVSTLELGDSALYLCASSFGLNTEAFFGQGTRLTVV.

The chain joins TRBV5-1 to TRBJ2-7; D unclear. This CDR3 comprises 16 residues. CDR1 and CDR2 (germline): SGHRS, YFSETQ. Trimming stripped 0 bases from V and 0 bases from J, with 13 bases between. CDR3 sequence reads: CASSLGNYRSSYEQYF. The DNA of the CDR3 is TGCGCCAGCAGCTTGGGCAACTATAGGAGCTCCTACGAGCAGTACTTC.

V and J are TRBV28 and TRBJ2-5; 8 bases are shared with TRBD1. Trimming took 4 bases from V and 2 from J; bases not matched to a gene: 9. CDR1 and CDR2 from the germline V gene are MDHEN and SYDVKM. The CDR3 loop spans 16 amino acids. The CDR3: CASSSPGQANQETQYF. The CDR3 bases are TGTGCCAGCAGTTCGCCGGGACAGGCTAATCAAGAGACCCAGTACTTC.

The chain links TRBV11-1 to TRBJ2-5, with D unclear. V shed 3 bases and J shed 1 base, with 24 bases lying between them. The CDR3 is 19 residues long. Looked up from germline, CDR1 is SGHAT and CDR2 is FQDESV (reference sequence). CDR3 amino acids: CASSFPKTQVTVFQETQYF. The CDR3 bases are TGTGCCAGCAGCTTCCCCAAAACCCAAGTAACGGTGTTCCAAGAGACCCAGTACTTC.

V usage is TRBV7-9 and J usage is TRBJ2-2; 9 bases match TRBD2. The CDR3 is made up of 16 amino acids. Germline V gives CDR1 SEHNR, CDR2 FQNEAQ (reference sequence). Losses at the gene ends were 3 bases for V and 6 bases for J; bases not matched to a gene: 8. The CDR3 DNA reads as TGTGCCAGCAGCTTTAATGCGGGAGGGCTGGCCGGGGAGCTGTTTTTT. Its protein product is CASSFNAGGLAGELFF.

The chain couples TRBV4-3 to TRBJ2-2, with a weak D call TRBD1 (5 bases). From germline, CDR1 is LGHNA and CDR2 YSLEER. Trimming took 0 bases from V and 1 from J, leaving 9 bases between them. The CDR3 is 16 amino acids. CDR3 sequence reads: CASSQDGRVNTGELFF. CDR3 DNA: TGCGCCAGCAGCCAAGACGGCAGGGTGAACACCGGGGAGCTGTTTTTT.

The chain joins TRBV27 to TRBJ1-2, with a tentative D call TRBD1 (5 bases). V dropped 6 bases and J dropped 4 bases, with 12 bases sitting between them. The germline V gene has CDR1 MNHEY and CDR2 SMNVEV (reference sequence). The CDR3 runs 13 residues. The CDR3 reads CASRRGRAYGYTF. The CDR3 DNA sequence: TGTGCCAGCAGGCGTGGCAGGGCCTATGGCTACACCTTC.

The V and J genes are TRBV9 and TRBJ2-1, with a weak D call TRBD2 (5 bases). V lost 3 bases and J lost 8, with 18 bases in between. The CDR3 runs 15 residues. Per the germline V gene, CDR1 is SGDLS and CDR2 is YYNGEE. The CDR3 region has the DNA TGTGCCAGCAGCGCCTGGACGACTACCGTCGATGAGCAGTTCTTC. It is translated as CASSAWTTTVDEQFF.

The CDR3 here is CASSLNTARGSTDTQYF. CDR3 coding DNA: TGTGCCAGCAGCTTAAATACCGCCAGGGGATCCACAGATACGCAGTATTTT. The V gene is TRBV7-3, the J gene TRBJ2-3, with a weak D call TRBD1 (6 bases). This CDR3 is built from 17 residues. Germline V gene lookup returns CDR1 SGHTA and CDR2 FQGTGA. Trimming took 1 base from V and 2 from J, leaving 16 bases between them. The full variable domain, rest sourced from reference TRBV7-3 and TRBJ2-3, is GAGVSQTPSNKVTEKGKYVELRCDPISGHTALYWYRQSLGQGPEFLIYFQGTGAADDSGLPNDRFFAVRPEGSVSTLKIQRTERGDSAVYLCASSLNTARGSTDTQYFGPGTRLTVL.

This chain joins TRBV18 and TRBJ2-2, with D unclear. The V end was cut by 3 bases, the J end by 5 bases, with 7 bases between. Germline lookup yields CDR1 KGHSH and CDR2 LQKENI. The CDR3 covers 13 residues. As DNA, the CDR3 is TGTGCCAGCTCACCCACAGCAACCGGGGAGCTGTTTTTT. Protein sequence: CASSPTATGELFF. The whole variable domain, remainder taken from reference TRBV18 and TRBJ2-2, is NAGVMQNPRHLVRRRGQEARLRCSPMKGHSHVYWYRQLPEEGLKFMVYLQKENIIDESGMPKERFSAEFPKEGPSILRIQQVVRGDSAAYFCASSPTATGELFFGEGSRLTVL.

This chain uses TRBV7-8 with TRBJ2-1; D possibly corresponds to TRBD1 (8 bases). The CDR3 covers 17 residues. CDR1 is SGHVS and CDR2 is FQNEAQ in the germline V gene. V was cut by 5 bases and J by 7 bases, with 24 bases left in between. CDR3 bases: TGTGCCAGCAGCCCCCATATAAGGACAGGGAGGGGGAATGAGCAGTTCTTC. Residues: CASSPHIRTGRGNEQFF. Supplemented by reference TRBV7-8 and TRBJ2-1, the full variable domain reads GAGVSQSPRYKVAKRGQDVALRCDPISGHVSLFWYQQALGQGPEFLTYFQNEAQLDKSGLPSDRFFAERPEGSVSTLKIQRTQQEDSAVYLCASSPHIRTGRGNEQFFGPGTRLTVL.

This clone has more than one count but fewer than ten. In nucleotides, the CDR3 is TGTGCCAGCAGTAAGACAGGGGAATTCACCGGGGAGCTGTTTTTT. The encoded protein is CASSKTGEFTGELFF. The chain carries TRBV6-5 and TRBJ2-2, with 8 nucleotides matching TRBD1. This CDR3 has 15 amino acids. The junction had 6 bases not matched to a gene; V was cut back by 5 bases and J by 4 bases. CDR1 is MNHEY and CDR2 is SVGAGI in the germline V gene.

This rearrangement joins TRBV27 to TRBJ2-3, with a tentative D call TRBD2 (5 bases). The CDR3 is 14 amino acids. Trimming cost V 1 base and J 7 bases, with 12 bases left between them. Germline CDR1 reads MNHEY; CDR2 reads SMNVEV (reference sequence). Here the CDR3 DNA reads TGTGCCAGCAGTTTATATCGGGATGGGAATACGCAGTATTTT. Its translation: CASSLYRDGNTQYF.

This clone was detected a few times. V usage is TRBV4-3 and J usage is TRBJ2-7; 10 bases agree with TRBD2. This CDR3 is 17 amino acids long. Trimming removed 1 base from V and 2 bases from J; junction bases left unmatched: 8. Germline V CDR1 and CDR2: LGHNA, YSLEER. CDR3 sequence reads: CASSQGEGLAGAYEQYF. The CDR3 DNA reads as TGCGCCAGCAGCCAAGGGGAGGGGCTAGCGGGAGCCTACGAGCAGTACTTC.

This chain connects TRBV6-5 to TRBJ2-7, with D perhaps TRBD2 (5 bases). V was pared by 6 bases and J by 2 bases, with 14 bases between. The CDR3 sequence is 14 residues long. The germline gives CDR1 MNHEY, CDR2 SVGAGI. CDR3 amino acids: CASSLRGRTYEQYF. The CDR3 DNA follows: TGTGCCAGCAGCCTACGAGGGAGAACCTACGAGCAGTACTTC.

V usage is TRBV28 and J usage is TRBJ1-2; perhaps TRBD1 as D (5 bases). Germline-derived CDR1 and CDR2 are MDHEN and SYDVKM. V was shortened by 7 bases and J by 3 bases, with 21 bases between the two germline ends. The CDR3 runs to 16 residues. The CDR3 nucleotides are TGTGCCAGCACCCACTACCGAAGGGGTCGGGACTATGGCTACACCTTC. As protein: CASTHYRRGRDYGYTF.

This clone was seen a handful of times. The J gene is TRBJ2-5, the V gene TRBV27, with 14 bases lining up with TRBD2. Unmatched junction bases numbered 9, after V lost 8 bases and J lost 4 bases. Germline lookup yields CDR1 MNHEY and CDR2 SMNVEV (reference sequence). This CDR3 has 16 residues. The CDR3: CASGTSGLAGGETQYF. For the CDR3, the DNA is TGTGCCAGCGGAACGAGCGGACTAGCGGGAGGAGAGACCCAGTACTTC.

The CDR3 coding sequence is TGCGCCAGCAGCCAAGAAGGGGCGACCGGGGAGCTGTTTTTT. The encoded protein is CASSQEGATGELFF. The chain joins TRBV4-3 to TRBJ2-2, with TRBD1 as a possible D gene (5 bases). V was clipped by 0 bases and J by 5 bases, with 7 bases between them. In germline, CDR1 is LGHNA, CDR2 YSLEER. The length of the CDR3 is 14 residues.

This clone has just one count. The chain recombines TRBV7-2 with TRBJ2-3, with 7 bases identical to TRBD1. CDR3 length: 15 amino acids. The ends lost 5 bases at V and 0 bases at J; junction bases unmatched: 5. Germline lookup yields CDR1 SGHTA and CDR2 FQGNSA. CDR3 DNA sequence: TGTGCCAGCAGCCCAGGGGGTCCTAGCACAGATACGCAGTATTTT. Protein: CASSPGGPSTDTQYF.

A word on this clone: The junction differs from germline at one of its ends, possibly a read error. The gene calls are TRBV2 and TRBJ2-5; D gene unclear. This CDR3 region has 10 residues. CDR1 and CDR2 (germline): SNHLY, FYNNEI. The CDR3 DNA is TGTGCCAGCAGCGAAGAGACCCAGTACTTC. Amino acid sequence: CASSEETQYF.

This rearrangement joins TRBV5-6 to TRBJ2-7; 9 bases fit TRBD1. The CDR3 is 12 residues long. V gave up 3 bases and J gave up 7 bases; unmatched junction bases: 2. Germline V gene data show CDR1 as SGHDT and CDR2 as YYEEEE. CDR3 coding DNA: TGTGCCAGCAGCTCCGGGACAGGGGAGCAGTACTTC. Translation gives CASSSGTGEQYF.

The J gene is TRBJ1-1, the V gene TRBV4-1, with 8 bases aligning to TRBD1. Germline CDR1 MGHRA, CDR2 YSYEKL. V was clipped by 4 bases and J by 5 bases; unmatched bases: 12. The CDR3 sequence is 16 residues long. CDR3 region: CASSLGGGRGQTEAFF. The CDR3, as DNA: TGCGCCAGCAGCCTAGGGGGGGGCAGGGGGCAGACTGAAGCTTTCTTT.

The chain is built from TRBV18 and TRBJ2-3; no reliable D call. V lost 3 bases, J lost 2 bases, and 12 bases lay in between. From germline, CDR1 is KGHSH and CDR2 LQKENI. CDR3 length equals 15 residues. CDR3 region: CASSPANLLTDTQYF. In nucleotides, the CDR3 is TGTGCCAGCTCACCGGCCAATCTCCTCACAGATACGCAGTATTTT. Full variable domain (rest looked up from reference TRBV18 and TRBJ2-3): NAGVMQNPRHLVRRRGQEARLRCSPMKGHSHVYWYRQLPEEGLKFMVYLQKENIIDESGMPKERFSAEFPKEGPSILRIQQVVRGDSAAYFCASSPANLLTDTQYFGPGTRLTVL.